This T cell receptor beta chain is drawn from a study of blood T cells in healthy people across ages (dated by TCRdb to between 2015 and 2016). Background on the whole study: Template switching captured roughly one uniquely barcoded TCR beta cDNA molecule per two T cells in model experiments. Age-related changes in TCR beta repertoire diversity were measured in the study by deep sequencing normalized with unique cDNA molecular identifiers. Donors were grouped into four age groups: young (average 16 years), middle-aged (about 38), aged (about 60) and long-lived (approximately 75). To avoid experimental bias, donors of different ages were distributed randomly across sequencing lanes. Using the same blood draw, the study looked at two additional independent replicas of 1 million unique cDNA reads for two donors, one aged 18 to 29 and the other aged 80 or older. Here is what the overall study found, with its caveats: Compared with the aged group, the long-lived group had more naive CD4+ T cells, fewer expanded clones and increased TCR diversity, a pattern suggesting age selection. Because the CMV infection status of the donors was unknown, age-related changes in expanded clonotypes may potentially have been confounded. Observed TCR beta diversity correlated strongly with the percentage of naive T cells measured by flow cytometry. Because profiling used bulk unsorted PBMCs, naive and antigen-experienced compartments could not be compared conclusively. Total diversity estimates from one million sequenced T cells were considered lower bounds and underestimates. As age increased, observed TCR beta diversity per million T cells dropped in a roughly linear way, and a significant reduction was already evident by age 40.

Library construction relied on 5' RACE. Reads for this sample came from an Illumina HiSeq 2500. A second PCR of about 6 to 11 cycles was run with a J-beta primer mix and a sample-barcoded 5' primer. Each TCR beta cDNA molecule received a unique molecular identifier from a template-switch 5' adaptor carrying 12 random nucleotides. Each sample yielded at least 3 million CDR3-containing paired-end reads. First-strand cDNA synthesis was performed from all RNA using the Mint cDNA synthesis kit, with priming by a TRBC-specific oligonucleotide. Following uracil-DNA glycosylase treatment, all cDNA underwent a first 18-cycle PCR with the universal primers M1SS and BC2_uni_R. Processing in the source paper ran as follows. Normalization of each sample was performed by random selection of 1 million high-quality reads, each carrying a distinct molecular identifier. Instead of being binned into consensus sequences, reads that shared molecular identifiers were thrown out. MiTCR, set to a Q25 quality threshold and the strictest error-elimination algorithm, was used for CDR3 identification, clonotype clustering and error correction. A nonparametric unseen species model with Euler transformation was used to estimate a lower bound on total TCR beta diversity. Starting from the raw public reads, TCRdb applied fastp trimming at Q25, assembled clones with MiXCR and retained in-frame beta chains. Each CDR3 protein gets just one entry, which takes the most common genes and DNA from the rows behind it. The V and J calls shown here were made by TCRdb, not taken from the authors' results. This sample is represented by 890,000 or so distinct CDR3 sequences; less than 80% of them were singletons. 28% of the sample lies in the top ten.

A word on this clonotype: The antigen this receptor binds is unknown. No much larger clone exists at a distance of one base, and base qualities are not known.

CDR1 and CDR2, looked up from the germline V gene, are MNHEY and SVGEGT. Trimming leaves V shorter by 5 bases and J shorter by 0 bases, with the junction holding 7 bases beyond the gene matches. The CDR3 starts with the cysteine, ends with the phenylalanine, and has 17 residues. Only CDR3 DNA is held: 51 bases, read in frame from base 1. The 40 or so donors, aged 6 to 90 years, were systemically healthy Caucasian individuals from Russia. Approximately 11 milliliters of peripheral blood were drawn from each donor into EDTA-treated Vacutainer tubes. PBMCs were isolated by Ficoll-Paque density-gradient centrifugation, with at least 6 million obtained per sample. Total RNA was extracted from PBMCs with Trizol reagent, with at least 5 micrograms obtained per sample. Naive CD45RAhigh/CD27high T cell percentages were measured by flow cytometry on a PBMC aliquot from every donor.

The source is a man aged 25-45 years in good health. Sequenced: blood. The chain joins TRBV6-2 or TRBV6-3 to TRBJ2-6, and 7 bases in between align with TRBD1. The CDR3 reads as follows: CASSKPGTASGANVLTF. The nucleotide sequence reads as follows: TGTGCCAGCAGTAAACCCGGGACAGCCTCTGGGGCCAACGTCCTGACTTTC.